The 27 T cell receptor beta chains below all came from one sample that was sequenced in a study of response to subunit inactivated influenza vaccine. From the RT-PCR reads, TCRdb called clonotypes with MiXCR, one entry per CDR3 protein. The sample carries under 850,000 distinct CDR3 sequences, approximately 18% recorded once. This material consisted of PBMCs from blood, taken approximately 5 days after vaccination. All receptors derive from a man aged 45-60 years who received an inactivated influenza vaccine.

The chain combines TRBV4-3 with TRBJ2-5, with 10 bases aligning to TRBD1. The CDR3 consists of 19 residues. Germline V gene lookup returns CDR1 LGHNA and CDR2 YSLEER. V dropped 5 bases and J dropped 5; count of bases not matched to a gene: 20. The CDR3 protein is CASSFVGTGEGPSSETQYF. In DNA, the CDR3 is TGCGCCAGCAGCTTTGTTGGGACAGGGGAGGGACCTAGTTCGGAGACCCAGTACTTC.

This clonotype was found a few times. The chain carries TRBV7-9 and TRBJ1-1, with TRBD1 identical over 7 bases. The CDR3 has 16 residues. The germline V gene encodes CDR1 SEHNR and CDR2 FQNEAQ (reference sequence). With V trimmed by 0 bases and J by 5 bases, 9 bases remained unmatched. The CDR3 bases are TGTGCCAGCAGCTTAGCGAGGGGGCAGGGCCGTACTGAAGCTTTCTTT. It codes for CASSLARGQGRTEAFF. Full variable domain (rest looked up from reference TRBV7-9 and TRBJ1-1): DTGVSQNPRHKITKRGQNVTFRCDPISEHNRLYWYRQTLGQGPEFLTYFQNEAQLEKSRLLSDRFSAERPKGSFSTLEIQRTEQGDSAMYLCASSLARGQGRTEAFFGQGTRLTVV.

The J gene is TRBJ2-7, the V gene TRBV28; D might be TRBD1 (6 bases). The V and J ends lost 8 bases and 0 bases respectively, with 17 bases between them. This CDR3 is built from 15 residues. Germline-derived CDR1 and CDR2 are MDHEN and SYDVKM. The CDR3 DNA reads TGTGCCAGCCGAAAACAGGGAACGAACTCCTACGAGCAGTACTTC. This codes for CASRKQGTNSYEQYF.

This clonotype occurred many times. The chain links TRBV20-1 to TRBJ2-7; TRBD1 matches at 8 bases. CDR1 is DFQATT and CDR2 is SNEGSKA in the germline V gene (reference sequence). The J segment lost 0 bases and the V segment lost 7 bases, leaving 8 bases of the junction unmatched. This CDR3 comprises 14 residues. CDR3 coding DNA: TGCAGTGTACTTTGGACAGGGAGCTCCTACGAGCAGTACTTC. It yields the protein CSVLWTGSSYEQYF.

This clonotype was observed a few times. Germline is not matched at one junction end, which may reflect a read error. This chain uses TRBV7-7 with TRBJ2-5; D call uncertain. Germline V lookup: CDR1 SSHAT, CDR2 FNYEAQ (reference sequence). The CDR3 is 13 residues long. The DNA of the CDR3 is TGTGCTAGCAGCTCCCGGATAGGGGAGACCCAGTACTTC. This codes for CASSSRIGETQYF.

This clonotype was observed a few times. The J gene is TRBJ2-1, the V gene TRBV11-2; the D is unclear. Germline V lookup: CDR1 SGHAT, CDR2 FQNNGV. Trimming pared 6 bases from V and 5 bases from J, leaving 17 bases between. This CDR3 contains 15 residues. The DNA for the CDR3 is TGTGCCAGCAGGCCCTTTCTTTCAGGAGACAATGAGCAGTTCTTC. This codes for CASRPFLSGDNEQFF.

This clonotype was observed many times. In nucleotides, the CDR3 is TGTGCCAGCAGCTTCCAAGGGGGGGGTGAGCAGTTCTTC. It encodes CASSFQGGGEQFF. The chain employs TRBV7-2 and TRBJ2-1; possibly TRBD2 for D (7 bases). This CDR3 comprises 13 residues. Germline CDR1 reads SGHTA; CDR2 reads FQGNSA. V lost 3 bases, J lost 9 bases, and 12 bases lay in between.

The gene calls are TRBV7-9 and TRBJ1-2; 10 bases fit TRBD1. Per germline, CDR1 SEHNR and CDR2 FQNEAQ (reference sequence). Trimming at V came to 5 bases and at J to 7 bases, leaving 7 bases not matched to a gene. The CDR3 has 14 amino acids. CDR3 residues: CASSVLTGGVGYTF. DNA for the CDR3: TGTGCCAGCAGCGTCCTGACAGGGGGCGTTGGCTACACCTTC. The full variable domain, with the rest looked up from reference TRBV7-9 and TRBJ1-2, is DTGVSQNPRHKITKRGQNVTFRCDPISEHNRLYWYRQTLGQGPEFLTYFQNEAQLEKSRLLSDRFSAERPKGSFSTLEIQRTEQGDSAMYLCASSVLTGGVGYTFGSGTRLTVV.

This clonotype showed up just a few times. The V and J genes are TRBV6-1 and TRBJ2-1; TRBD1 or TRBD2 may be the D gene (5 bases each). The CDR3 runs 16 residues. The V and J ends lost 7 bases and 7 bases respectively, with 23 bases between them. Germline-derived CDR1 and CDR2 are MNHNS and SASEGT. CDR3 protein: CASTDGWGNFQNEQFF. The CDR3 nucleotides read TGTGCCAGCACTGATGGCTGGGGGAATTTCCAAAATGAGCAGTTCTTC.

The CDR3 is CASSLEGQGSYEQFF. Here the CDR3 DNA reads TGTGCCAGCAGCTTGGAGGGACAGGGTAGTTATGAGCAGTTCTTC. The V and J genes are TRBV5-6 and TRBJ2-1, with TRBD1 identical over 9 bases. Germline trimming cut 0 bases from V and 8 bases from J; bases unmatched to any gene: 6. The CDR3 runs 15 residues. The germline V gene has CDR1 SGHDT and CDR2 YYEEEE.

The chain links TRBV3-1 to TRBJ2-1; TRBD2 matches 12 bases. With 1 base clipped from V and 7 bases from J, the junction kept 2 bases outside the gene matches. The CDR3 extends over 15 amino acids. The germline gives CDR1 LGHDT, CDR2 YNNKEL (reference sequence). The CDR3 DNA reads TGTGCCAGCAGCCAAGCTAGCGGGGGGGGGAATGAGCAGTTCTTC. The encoded protein is CASSQASGGGNEQFF.

The V gene is TRBV29-1, the J gene TRBJ2-7, with TRBD2 matching 10 bases. The V gene's germline CDR1 is SQVTM and CDR2 ANQGSEA. Trimming took 7 bases from V and 2 from J; bases not matched to a gene: 8. The CDR3 runs 14 residues. CDR3 nucleotides: TGCAGCGGCTTATGGACTAGCGGTACCTACGAGCAGTACTTC. This sequence encodes CSGLWTSGTYEQYF.

This clonotype was detected ten times or more. This rearrangement joins TRBV29-1 to TRBJ2-3; 7 nucleotides agree with TRBD2. The CDR3 runs to 16 residues. Germline CDR1 is SQVTM and CDR2 is ANQGSEA. V lost 0 bases to trimming and J lost 1 base; unmatched junction nucleotides: 7. CDR3 nucleotide sequence: TGCAGCGTTGAAGATCTTTGGAGCGGGGGCACAGATACGCAGTATTTT. Encoded protein: CSVEDLWSGGTDTQYF.

The rearrangement joins TRBV15 to TRBJ2-5; no firm D call. CDR1 and CDR2 (germline): LNHNV, YYDKDF (reference sequence). The ends were cut back, 5 bases at V and 2 bases at J, with 9 bases in the middle. CDR3 length equals 13 residues. The CDR3 DNA follows: TGTGCCACCAGCTCCAGGCGACAAGAGACCCAGTACTTC. Its translation is CATSSRRQETQYF.

The chain employs TRBV7-2 and TRBJ2-4; possible D gene TRBD2, 7 bases. Trimming removed 5 bases from V and 0 bases from J, with 17 bases in between. The CDR3 loop spans 17 amino acids. Germline CDR1 reads SGHTA; CDR2 reads FQGNSA. The DNA for the CDR3 is TGTGCCAGCAGCCCTCGGGGAGGGGGACTAGCCAAAAACATTCAGTACTTC. It is translated as CASSPRGGGLAKNIQYF.

This chain joins TRBV12-3 or TRBV12-4 and TRBJ2-1, with D perhaps TRBD2 (6 bases). The length of the CDR3 is 14 residues. V lost 6 bases, J lost 7 bases, and 16 bases lay in between. The CDR3 region is CASSFSGGMNEQFF. CDR3 bases: TGTGCCAGCAGCTTTTCCGGAGGGATGAATGAGCAGTTCTTC.

This clonotype was detected a few times. The rearrangement joins TRBV27 to TRBJ1-5, with D perhaps TRBD1 (5 bases). CDR3 length equals 13 residues. Between the trimmed V and J ends, which lost 6 bases and 5 bases, there was a span of 11 bases. CDR1 is MNHEY and CDR2 is SMNVEV in the germline V gene (reference sequence). CDR3 sequence (DNA): TGTGCCAGCAGCTATAAAGGGGATCAGCCCCAGCATTTT. Protein product: CASSYKGDQPQHF.

This chain uses TRBV7-2 with TRBJ2-2; D perhaps matches TRBD1 (5 bases). V lost 2 bases to trimming and J lost 7 bases, with 14 bases between them. CDR3 size: 15 residues. Germline V gene data show CDR1 as SGHTA and CDR2 as FQGNSA. The CDR3 region has the DNA TGTGCCAGCAGCTTAACAGGAGTCCTGAACGGGGAGCTGTTTTTT. Translating it yields CASSLTGVLNGELFF. Together with reference TRBV7-2 and TRBJ2-2, the CDR3 gives the full variable domain: GAGVSQSPSNKVTEKGKDVELRCDPISGHTALYWYRQSLGQGLEFLIYFQGNSAPDKSGLPSDRFSAERTGGSVSTLTIQRTQQEDSAVYLCASSLTGVLNGELFFGEGSRLTVL.

This rearrangement joins TRBV5-1 to TRBJ2-7; D gene ambiguous. Germline V gene sequence: CDR1 SGHRS, CDR2 YFSETQ. The CDR3 sequence is 13 residues long. V was trimmed by 3 bases and J by 5 bases, leaving 12 bases between them. DNA for the CDR3: TGCGCCAGCAGCTACTTCGTTGGGAACGAGCAGTACTTC. Translated: CASSYFVGNEQYF.

This clonotype was found a few times. The rearrangement uses TRBV11-2 and TRBJ2-7; 9 bases are shared with TRBD1. The J segment lost 6 bases and the V segment lost 3 bases, leaving 3 bases of the junction unmatched. Germline V gives CDR1 SGHAT, CDR2 FQNNGV. The CDR3 extends over 13 amino acids. The CDR3 sequence: CASSLDRGPEQYF. DNA for the CDR3: TGTGCCAGCAGCTTGGACAGGGGACCCGAGCAGTACTTC.

About this clonotype: A read error may explain this, as a much larger clone is one base away. The chain employs TRBV20-1 and TRBJ2-5, with a possible D match to TRBD1 (7 bases). Germline values: CDR1 DFQATT, CDR2 SNEGSKA (reference sequence). This CDR3 has 17 residues. The CDR3 DNA sequence: TGCTGTGCTACCAAACCGGCGGGGCAGGGGGGCGCAGAGACCCAGTACTTC. The encoded protein is CCATKPAGQGGAETQYF.

The chain uses TRBV12-3 or TRBV12-4 and TRBJ1-2, with TRBD1 identical over 8 bases. The J segment lost 7 bases and the V segment lost 6 bases, leaving 7 bases of the junction unmatched. The CDR3 is 13 amino acids. CDR3 nucleotides: TGTGCCAGCAGAAACACAGGGGGTGGTGGCTACACCTTC. Its translation: CASRNTGGGGYTF.

This clonotype was seen a handful of times. The gene calls are TRBV15 and TRBJ2-1; 8 nucleotides agree with TRBD2. CDR3 size: 15 residues. The V gene's germline CDR1 is LNHNV and CDR2 YYDKDF (reference sequence). V lost 6 bases, J lost 0 bases, and 4 bases stayed unmatched. CDR3 bases: TGTGCCACCAGAAGAAGCGGGAGCTCCTACAATGAGCAGTTCTTC. Translation gives CATRRSGSSYNEQFF.

This clonotype occurred a few times. The gene calls are TRBV27 and TRBJ2-7; a weak D match, TRBD2 (6 bases). This CDR3 spans 15 amino acids. Germline V gene sequence: CDR1 MNHEY, CDR2 SMNVEV (reference sequence). V was shortened by 2 bases and J by 2 bases, with 13 bases between the two germline ends. DNA for the CDR3: TGTGCCAGCAGTTTAATCGGCGGGACCACCTACGAGCAGTACTTC. Protein sequence: CASSLIGGTTYEQYF.

The chain recombines TRBV3-1 with TRBJ2-3; D is unclear. V lost 4 bases and J lost 6, with 8 bases in between. The CDR3 runs 12 residues. CDR1 LGHDT and CDR2 YNNKEL come from the germline V gene (reference sequence). CDR3 residues: CASSPFMDTQYF. The CDR3 nucleotides are TGTGCCAGCAGCCCGTTTATGGATACGCAGTATTTT.

This clonotype was seen a handful of times. CDR3: CASSYAGGNTGELFF. The DNA for the CDR3 is TGTGCCAGCAGTTACGCGGGAGGAAACACCGGGGAGCTGTTTTTT. The chain joins TRBV6-5 to TRBJ2-2, with 8 bases identical to TRBD2. This CDR3 is built from 15 residues. Germline V gene data show CDR1 as MNHEY and CDR2 as SVGAGI. J lost 2 bases, V lost 2 bases, and 1 base had no gene match.

This chain joins TRBV6-5 and TRBJ2-5; D may be TRBD2 (6 bases). The CDR3 contains 14 residues. Germline-derived CDR1 and CDR2 are MNHEY and SVGAGI. V was shortened by 4 bases and J by 3 bases, with 12 bases between the two germline ends. The CDR3 protein is CASSSGGTKETQYF. As DNA, the CDR3 is TGTGCCAGCAGTTCTGGGGGGACCAAAGAGACCCAGTACTTC.